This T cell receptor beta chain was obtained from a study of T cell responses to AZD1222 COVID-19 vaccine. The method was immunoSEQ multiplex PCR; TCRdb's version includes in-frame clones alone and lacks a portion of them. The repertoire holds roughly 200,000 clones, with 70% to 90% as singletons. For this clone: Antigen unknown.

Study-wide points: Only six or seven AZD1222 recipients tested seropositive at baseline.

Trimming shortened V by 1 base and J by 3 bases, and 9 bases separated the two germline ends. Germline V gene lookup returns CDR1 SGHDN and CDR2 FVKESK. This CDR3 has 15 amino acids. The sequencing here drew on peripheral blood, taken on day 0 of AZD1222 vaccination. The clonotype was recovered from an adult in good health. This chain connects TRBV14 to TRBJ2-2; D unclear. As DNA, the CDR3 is TGTGCCAGCAGCCAAGGGCTCAGCTACACCGGGGAGCTGTTTTTT. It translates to CASSQGLSYTGELFF.